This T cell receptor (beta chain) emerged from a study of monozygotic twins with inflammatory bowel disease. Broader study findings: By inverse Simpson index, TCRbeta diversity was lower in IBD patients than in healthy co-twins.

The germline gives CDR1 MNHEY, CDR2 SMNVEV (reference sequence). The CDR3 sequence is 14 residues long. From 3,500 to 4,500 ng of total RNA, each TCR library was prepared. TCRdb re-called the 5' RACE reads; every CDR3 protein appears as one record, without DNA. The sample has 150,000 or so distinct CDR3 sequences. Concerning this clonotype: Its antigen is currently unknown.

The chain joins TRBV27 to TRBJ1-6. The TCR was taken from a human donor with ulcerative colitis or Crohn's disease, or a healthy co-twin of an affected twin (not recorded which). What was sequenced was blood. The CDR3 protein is CASSLFLGNSPLHF.